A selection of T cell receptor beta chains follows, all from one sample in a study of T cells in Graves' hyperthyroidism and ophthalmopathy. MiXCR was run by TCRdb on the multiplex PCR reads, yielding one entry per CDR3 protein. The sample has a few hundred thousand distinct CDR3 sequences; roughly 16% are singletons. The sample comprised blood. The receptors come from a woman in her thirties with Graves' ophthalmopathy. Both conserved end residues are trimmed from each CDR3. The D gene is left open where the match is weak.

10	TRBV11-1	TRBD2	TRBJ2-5	ASSLSGSTQY
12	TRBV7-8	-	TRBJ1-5	ASSLGRHNQPQH
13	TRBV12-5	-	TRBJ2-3	ASGPAGTSTDTQY
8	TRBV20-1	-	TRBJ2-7	SAYEGEQY
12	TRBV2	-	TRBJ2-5	ASTIDRYQETQY
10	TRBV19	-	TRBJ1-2	ASTGSHYGYT
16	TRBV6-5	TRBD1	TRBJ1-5	ASSHRQGGLISNQPQH
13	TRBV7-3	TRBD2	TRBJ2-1	ASSTGLAPYNEQF
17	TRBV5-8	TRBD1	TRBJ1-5	ASSSLGGQGWWRDQPQH
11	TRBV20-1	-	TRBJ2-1	SARTEAVREQF
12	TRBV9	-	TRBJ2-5	ASSVGELQETQY
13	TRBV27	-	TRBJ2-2	ASMTGRSNTGELF
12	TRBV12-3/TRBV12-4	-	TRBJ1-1	ASSPLSTNTEAF
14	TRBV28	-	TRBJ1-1	ASTSPGGEVDTEAF
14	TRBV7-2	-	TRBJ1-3	ASSLEPSIKGNTIY
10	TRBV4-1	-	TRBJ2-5	ASSKGRETQY
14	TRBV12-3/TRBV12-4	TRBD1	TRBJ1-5	ASSITGTESNQPQH
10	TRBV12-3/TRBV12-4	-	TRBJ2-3	ASMGSSDTQY
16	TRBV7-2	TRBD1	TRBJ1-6	ASSLEGGGTGNNSPLH
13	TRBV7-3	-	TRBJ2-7	ASSLSAGKGYEQY
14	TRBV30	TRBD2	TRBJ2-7	AWSVQLAGLNYEQY
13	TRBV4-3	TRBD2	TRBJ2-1	ASSQGGTSGSRQF
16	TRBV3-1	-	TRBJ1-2	ASSQNKQTARSNYGYT
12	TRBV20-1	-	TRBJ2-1	SATVGPRDNEQF
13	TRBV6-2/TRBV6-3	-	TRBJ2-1	ASSFSISAGNEQF
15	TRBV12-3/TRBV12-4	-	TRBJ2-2	ASSLGLAKGNTGELF
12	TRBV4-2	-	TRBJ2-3	ASSQDTSSDTQY
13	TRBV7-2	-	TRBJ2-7	ASSPSSGSTAEQY
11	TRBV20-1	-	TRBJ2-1	SAAGRSYNEQF